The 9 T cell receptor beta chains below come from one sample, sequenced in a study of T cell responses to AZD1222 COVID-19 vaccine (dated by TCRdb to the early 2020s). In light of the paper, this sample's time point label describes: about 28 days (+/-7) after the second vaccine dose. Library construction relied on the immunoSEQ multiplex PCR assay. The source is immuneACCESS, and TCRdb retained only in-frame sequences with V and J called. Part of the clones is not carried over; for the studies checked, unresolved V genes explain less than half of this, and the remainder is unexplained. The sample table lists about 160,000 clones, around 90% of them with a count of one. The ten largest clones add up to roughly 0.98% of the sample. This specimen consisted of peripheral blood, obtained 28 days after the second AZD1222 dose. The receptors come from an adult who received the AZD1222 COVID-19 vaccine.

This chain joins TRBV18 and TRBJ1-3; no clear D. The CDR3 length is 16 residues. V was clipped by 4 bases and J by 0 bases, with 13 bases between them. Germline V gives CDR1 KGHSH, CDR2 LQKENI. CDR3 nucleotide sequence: TGTGCCAGCTCACTTGCTTCTGCCGACTCTGGAAACACCATATATTTT. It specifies CASSLASADSGNTIYF.

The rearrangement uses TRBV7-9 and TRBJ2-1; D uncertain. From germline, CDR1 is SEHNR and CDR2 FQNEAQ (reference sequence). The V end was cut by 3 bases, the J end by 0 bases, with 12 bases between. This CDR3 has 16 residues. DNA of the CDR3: TGTGCCAGCAGCTTCTCACCGTTGAGCTCCTACAATGAGCAGTTCTTC. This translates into CASSFSPLSSYNEQFF.

The CDR3 sequence is CASSLVAGKGLNTEAFF. The CDR3 DNA is TGCGCCAGCAGCTTGGTCGCAGGGAAGGGGTTGAACACTGAAGCTTTCTTT. The chain has TRBV5-1 and TRBJ1-1; tentatively, D is TRBD1 (5 bases). The V end was cut by 0 bases, the J end by 0 bases, with 15 bases between. The germline CDR1 and CDR2 sequences are SGHRS and YFSETQ. The CDR3 consists of 17 residues.

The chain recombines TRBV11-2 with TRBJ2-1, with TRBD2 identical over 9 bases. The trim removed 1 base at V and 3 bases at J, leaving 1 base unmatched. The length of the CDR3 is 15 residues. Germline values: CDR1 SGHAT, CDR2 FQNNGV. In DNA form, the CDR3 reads TGTGCCAGCAGCTTAGGAGCGGGGGGCTACAATGAGCAGTTCTTC. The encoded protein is CASSLGAGGYNEQFF.

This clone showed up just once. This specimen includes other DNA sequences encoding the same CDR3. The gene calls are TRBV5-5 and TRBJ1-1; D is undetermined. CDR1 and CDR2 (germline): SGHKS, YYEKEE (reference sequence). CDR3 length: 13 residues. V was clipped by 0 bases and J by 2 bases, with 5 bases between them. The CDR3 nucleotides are TGTGCCAGCAGCTTGGAAGGAAACACTGAAGCTTTCTTT. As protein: CASSLEGNTEAFF.

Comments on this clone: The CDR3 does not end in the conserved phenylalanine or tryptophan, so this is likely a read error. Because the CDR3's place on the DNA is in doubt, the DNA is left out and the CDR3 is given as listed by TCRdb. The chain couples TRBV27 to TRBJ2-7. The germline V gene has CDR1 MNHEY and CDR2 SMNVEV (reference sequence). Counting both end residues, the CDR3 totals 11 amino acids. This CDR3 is CASSPTGEGLS.

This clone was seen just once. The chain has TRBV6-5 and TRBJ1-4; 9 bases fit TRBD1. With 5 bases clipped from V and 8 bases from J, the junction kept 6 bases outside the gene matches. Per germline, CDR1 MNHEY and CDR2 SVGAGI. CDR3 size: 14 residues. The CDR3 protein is CASSPGQGYEKLFF. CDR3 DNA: TGTGCCAGCAGTCCGGGACAGGGTTACGAAAAACTGTTTTTT.

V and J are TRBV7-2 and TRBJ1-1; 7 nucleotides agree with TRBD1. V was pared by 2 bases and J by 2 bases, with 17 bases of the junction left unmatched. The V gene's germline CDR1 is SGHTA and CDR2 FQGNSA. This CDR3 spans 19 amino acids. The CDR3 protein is CASSLKITAGTAPNTEAFF. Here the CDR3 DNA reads TGTGCCAGCAGCTTAAAGATCACTGCCGGGACAGCCCCAAACACTGAAGCTTTCTTT.

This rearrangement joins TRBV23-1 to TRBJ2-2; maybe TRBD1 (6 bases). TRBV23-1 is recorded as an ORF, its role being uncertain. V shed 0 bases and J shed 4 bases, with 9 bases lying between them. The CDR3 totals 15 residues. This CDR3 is CASSQSQGATGELFF. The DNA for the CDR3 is TGCGCCAGCAGTCAATCACAGGGCGCCACCGGGGAGCTGTTTTTT.